This TCR beta chain was found in a study of blood T cell repertoires in COVID-19. For the study at large: PBMCs, B-cell-depleted T cells, or T cells provided the cDNA or gDNA that made up the material.

Measured with immunoSEQ multiplex PCR; TCRdb has only the in-frame clones, and not every one. The repertoire includes 160,000 or so clones, over 70% of them detected once, and just over 0.55% sits in the top ten. V was cut by 0 bases and J by 2 bases, with 9 bases left in between. The V gene's germline CDR1 is SGHNT and CDR2 YYREEE (reference sequence). CDR3 length: 15 amino acids. Source material: peripheral blood. This chain uses TRBV5-4 with TRBJ2-1, with a tentative D call TRBD2 (5 bases). This sequence was found in a man aged 55 to 70 with acute or convalescent COVID-19. As DNA, the CDR3 is TGTGCCAGCAGCTTGGGACTACTGGCCTACAATGAGCAGTTCTTC. This gives the protein CASSLGLLAYNEQFF.